This is a list of T cell receptor beta chains from one sample in a study of cytotoxic CD8 clonotypes in ibrutinib-treated CLL. Sequencing was performed with immunoSEQ multiplex PCR; in TCRdb, only in-frame clones are kept and a portion is missing. The table lists under 300,000 clones, around 76% of them singletons, with 5.6% in the top ten. Sample: PBMCs, taken at disease progression, from a patient treated with ibrutinib. Receptor source: a human donor with chronic lymphocytic leukemia. CDR3s include the opening cysteine and the closing phenylalanine or tryptophan. Fields, in order: clone size, D gene, V gene, J gene, CDR3 DNA, CDR3 protein. The D gene is left open where the match is weak. The size field is filled for only some rows; it gives once, few, many or a size class.

abundance: .
d_gene: .
v_gene: TRBV11-2
j_gene: TRBJ2-3
CDR3nt: TGTGCCAGCAGCTTAGGCACGGGTCCGTCACATAGAACGCAGTATTTT
CDR3aa: CASSLGTGPSHRTQYF

abundance: .
d_gene: TRBD1
v_gene: TRBV5-4
j_gene: TRBJ2-7
CDR3nt: TGTGCCAGCAGCCAAAACGAACGCCGGACAGGGGGGCACTACGAGCAGTACTTC
CDR3aa: CASSQNERRTGGHYEQYF

abundance: .
d_gene: .
v_gene: TRBV18
j_gene: TRBJ2-3
CDR3nt: TGTGCCAGCTCACCAGTAGATACGCAGTATTTT
CDR3aa: CASSPVDTQYF

abundance: few
d_gene: .
v_gene: TRBV11-2
j_gene: TRBJ1-2
CDR3nt: TGTGCCAGCAGCTCTGGTTATGGCTACACCTTC
CDR3aa: CASSSGYGYTF

abundance: .
d_gene: .
v_gene: TRBV2
j_gene: TRBJ1-1
CDR3nt: TGTGCCAGCATAAGGCGAAACACTGAAGCTTTCTTT
CDR3aa: CASIRRNTEAFF

abundance: once
d_gene: TRBD1
v_gene: TRBV7-9
j_gene: TRBJ1-3
CDR3nt: TGTGCCAGCAGCGTGACAGGGGTAGGGTCTGGAAACACCATATATTTT
CDR3aa: CASSVTGVGSGNTIYF

abundance: .
d_gene: .
v_gene: TRBV18
j_gene: TRBJ1-4
CDR3nt: TGTGCCAGCTCGCCCGCAACTAATGAAAAACTGTTTTTT
CDR3aa: CASSPATNEKLFF

abundance: .
d_gene: .
v_gene: TRBV5-3
j_gene: TRBJ2-1
CDR3nt: TGTGCCAGAAGCTTCGGGAGCTCCTACAATGAGCAGTTCTTC
CDR3aa: CARSFGSSYNEQFF

abundance: .
d_gene: .
v_gene: TRBV18
j_gene: TRBJ2-3
CDR3nt: TGTGCCAGCTCACCACCGCGATTGGGTTCCGGCACAGATACGCAGTATTTT
CDR3aa: CASSPPRLGSGTDTQYF

abundance: .
d_gene: .
v_gene: TRBV28
j_gene: TRBJ2-3
CDR3nt: TGTGCCAGCAGTTTATTTGCAGATACGCAGTATTTT
CDR3aa: CASSLFADTQYF

abundance: .
d_gene: TRBD2
v_gene: TRBV6-5
j_gene: TRBJ2-3
CDR3nt: TGTGCCAGCAGTATACGGGAGGGCCGGGATACGCAGTATTTT
CDR3aa: CASSIREGRDTQYF

abundance: few
d_gene: TRBD1
v_gene: TRBV25-1
j_gene: TRBJ1-6
CDR3nt: TGTGCCAGCAGTCAGACAGGGGGCCTTTCACCCCTCCACTTT
CDR3aa: CASSQTGGLSPLHF

abundance: .
d_gene: TRBD1
v_gene: TRBV18
j_gene: TRBJ1-4
CDR3nt: TGTGCCAGCTCACGGACAGGGAGCGGCGGCGAAAAACTGTTTTTT
CDR3aa: CASSRTGSGGEKLFF

abundance: .
d_gene: .
v_gene: TRBV4-1
j_gene: TRBJ2-7
CDR3nt: TGCGCCAGCAGCCCACAACAGCGGCTCTCCTACGAGCAGTACTTC
CDR3aa: CASSPQQRLSYEQYF

abundance: once
d_gene: TRBD2
v_gene: TRBV7-3
j_gene: TRBJ2-1
CDR3nt: TGTGCCAGCAGCCTCGGGGGGTTCAACAATGAGCAGTTCTTC
CDR3aa: CASSLGGFNNEQFF

abundance: .
d_gene: TRBD2
v_gene: TRBV2
j_gene: TRBJ2-7
CDR3nt: TGTGCCAGCAGCCGAGACGTGGGACTAAAATACTACGAGCAGTACTTC
CDR3aa: CASSRDVGLKYYEQYF

abundance: .
d_gene: .
v_gene: TRBV7-9
j_gene: TRBJ1-1
CDR3nt: TGTGCCAGCAGCTTAGGGGGCGGTCGAAACACTGAAGCTTTCTTT
CDR3aa: CASSLGGGRNTEAFF

abundance: .
d_gene: TRBD1
v_gene: TRBV4-1
j_gene: TRBJ2-7
CDR3nt: TGCGCCAGCAGTTACCGGGACAGGGTAAGCGACGAGCAGTACTTC
CDR3aa: CASSYRDRVSDEQYF

abundance: .
d_gene: TRBD1
v_gene: TRBV5-1
j_gene: TRBJ2-7
CDR3nt: TGCGCCAGCAGCTTGGCCCAGGGGGATCTTTACGAGCAGTACTTC
CDR3aa: CASSLAQGDLYEQYF

abundance: .
d_gene: TRBD2
v_gene: TRBV28
j_gene: TRBJ2-5
CDR3nt: TGTGCCAGCGGTACTAGCGGGCAAGAGACCCAGTACTTC
CDR3aa: CASGTSGQETQYF

abundance: .
d_gene: .
v_gene: TRBV18
j_gene: TRBJ2-3
CDR3nt: TGTGCCAGCTCACCGGTGGACTCAGGCACAGATACGCAGTATTTT
CDR3aa: CASSPVDSGTDTQYF

abundance: .
d_gene: .
v_gene: TRBV6-1
j_gene: TRBJ2-1
CDR3nt: TGTGCCAGCAGTATCTCAACCTACAATGAGCAGTTCTTC
CDR3aa: CASSISTYNEQFF

abundance: once
d_gene: TRBD2
v_gene: TRBV9
j_gene: TRBJ2-3
CDR3nt: TGTGCCAGCAGCGGATTTAGCGGGGGGGGCACAGATACGCAGTATTTT
CDR3aa: CASSGFSGGGTDTQYF